These T cell receptor beta chains were read from a single sample in a study of blood T cell repertoires in COVID-19. Assay: immunoSEQ multiplex PCR; the TCRdb copy retains only in-frame clones and omits some. The sample contains over 350,000 clones, 80% to 90% of which appear only once. Sequences were obtained from peripheral blood. The source is a woman aged 25 to 39 with acute or convalescent COVID-19. Each CDR3 is given with its conserved first and last residue. The D gene is left open where the match is weak. Only some rows state a clone size, as once, few, many or a class for expanded clones.

cdr3_nt: TGTGCCAGCTCCCCAGCTTTGGTCTATCCGAGATACGAGCAGTACTTC
cdr3_aa: CASSPALVYPRYEQYF
clone_size: -
d_call: -
j_call: TRBJ2-7
v_call: TRBV18

cdr3_nt: TGTGCCAGCAGCTTGACAGGCTACGAGCAGTACTTC
cdr3_aa: CASSLTGYEQYF
clone_size: -
d_call: -
j_call: TRBJ2-7
v_call: TRBV5-6

cdr3_nt: TGTGCCAGCTCAGACAGTTGGGGTGGAGAGACCCAGTACTTC
cdr3_aa: CASSDSWGGETQYF
clone_size: -
d_call: -
j_call: TRBJ2-5
v_call: TRBV18

cdr3_nt: TGTGCCAGCAGTACTCACAGCGGCGGCTACACCTTC
cdr3_aa: CASSTHSGGYTF
clone_size: few
d_call: -
j_call: TRBJ1-2
v_call: TRBV12-3/TRBV12-4

cdr3_nt: TGTGCCAGCTCACCAAAACAGGGGGCTCAGGAGACCCAGTACTTC
cdr3_aa: CASSPKQGAQETQYF
clone_size: -
d_call: TRBD1
j_call: TRBJ2-5
v_call: TRBV18

cdr3_nt: TGTGCCAGCAGCCTCGGGAGTAATTCACCCCTCCACTTT
cdr3_aa: CASSLGSNSPLHF
clone_size: -
d_call: -
j_call: TRBJ1-6
v_call: TRBV7-3

cdr3_nt: TGTGCCATCAGCCAGGGCGTTCAACTCCGAGAAAACACCATATATTTT
cdr3_aa: CAISQGVQLRENTIYF
clone_size: -
d_call: -
j_call: TRBJ1-3
v_call: TRBV10-3

cdr3_nt: TGTGCCAGCAGCTTGGAAGGAGGTGGGGGGAGAGAGACCCAGTACTTC
cdr3_aa: CASSLEGGGGRETQYF
clone_size: -
d_call: -
j_call: TRBJ2-5
v_call: TRBV5-4

cdr3_nt: TGTGCCAGCAGCTTACGGGACAGCTACAGCTATTATGGCTACACCTTC
cdr3_aa: CASSLRDSYSYYGYTF
clone_size: -
d_call: TRBD1
j_call: TRBJ1-2
v_call: TRBV7-2

cdr3_nt: TGTGCCAGCAGCGCCAGACAGGGTTCGAACACTGAAGCTTTCTTT
cdr3_aa: CASSARQGSNTEAFF
clone_size: -
d_call: TRBD1
j_call: TRBJ1-1
v_call: TRBV5-5

cdr3_nt: TGTGCCAGCAGCCCCGGGACAGGGGGCGCGTCTGGAAACACCATATATTTT
cdr3_aa: CASSPGTGGASGNTIYF
clone_size: -
d_call: TRBD1
j_call: TRBJ1-3
v_call: TRBV7-8

cdr3_nt: TGCAGTGCTACTGACAGGGTTTATCAGGGCTACACCTTC
cdr3_aa: CSATDRVYQGYTF
clone_size: once
d_call: TRBD1
j_call: TRBJ1-2
v_call: TRBV20-1

cdr3_nt: TGTGCCAGCACCCAGACAGTGGGGGGTCATCGAGGCTACACCTTC
cdr3_aa: CASTQTVGGHRGYTF
clone_size: -
d_call: -
j_call: TRBJ1-2
v_call: TRBV6-5

cdr3_nt: TGTGCCAGTAGCTTATGGGGTCAGCGGGGGGGCAGTGAGCAGTTCTTC
cdr3_aa: CASSLWGQRGGSEQFF
clone_size: -
d_call: TRBD2
j_call: TRBJ2-1
v_call: TRBV19

cdr3_nt: TGTGCCAGCTCACGGGAGCGGGGGACCTCTGGAAACACCATATATTTT
cdr3_aa: CASSRERGTSGNTIYF
clone_size: few
d_call: -
j_call: TRBJ1-3
v_call: TRBV18

cdr3_nt: TGTGCCAGCTCACCACCGGGCCGGGGGGCGGGCGAGCAGTACTTC
cdr3_aa: CASSPPGRGAGEQYF
clone_size: -
d_call: -
j_call: TRBJ2-7
v_call: TRBV18

cdr3_nt: TGCGCCAGCAGCTCGATGGGACAGTCCGATGAAAAACTGTTTTTT
cdr3_aa: CASSSMGQSDEKLFF
clone_size: once
d_call: TRBD1
j_call: TRBJ1-4
v_call: TRBV5-1

cdr3_nt: TGTGCCACTAAGATCTCTAGCGGGGGCCTAAGCTACACAGATACGCAGTATTTT
cdr3_aa: CATKISSGGLSYTDTQYF
clone_size: -
d_call: TRBD2
j_call: TRBJ2-3
v_call: TRBV24-1

cdr3_nt: TGTGCCATCAGTCCCCCCGGGACTAGCGGGGGGAACACCGGGGAGCTGTTTTTT
cdr3_aa: CAISPPGTSGGNTGELFF
clone_size: -
d_call: TRBD2
j_call: TRBJ2-2
v_call: TRBV10-3

cdr3_nt: TGCGCCAGCAGCTTGGTTACATACAATGAGCAGTTCTTC
cdr3_aa: CASSLVTYNEQFF
clone_size: -
d_call: -
j_call: TRBJ2-1
v_call: TRBV5-1

cdr3_nt: TGTGCCAGCAGCTTACTGTTAGAGACCCAGTACTTC
cdr3_aa: CASSLLLETQYF
clone_size: -
d_call: -
j_call: TRBJ2-5
v_call: TRBV7-9

cdr3_nt: TGCGCCAGCTCGCCGGGGGGTAGGACCGGGGAGCTGTTTTTT
cdr3_aa: CASSPGGRTGELFF
clone_size: -
d_call: TRBD2
j_call: TRBJ2-2
v_call: TRBV5-1

cdr3_nt: TGTGCCAGCAGCAGACTTAAGAACACTGAAGCTTTCTTT
cdr3_aa: CASSRLKNTEAFF
clone_size: -
d_call: -
j_call: TRBJ1-1
v_call: TRBV21-1

cdr3_nt: TGTGCCAGCAGCAAAATGACAGGAGCTAGCACAGATACGCAGTATTTT
cdr3_aa: CASSKMTGASTDTQYF
clone_size: -
d_call: -
j_call: TRBJ2-3
v_call: TRBV9

cdr3_nt: TGTGCCAGCAGCGTTGGGACAGGGAGGCCTGAAGCTTTCTTT
cdr3_aa: CASSVGTGRPEAFF
clone_size: -
d_call: TRBD1
j_call: TRBJ1-1
v_call: TRBV9

cdr3_nt: TGTGCCAGCAGTTTAGGGACAGGGCAAGAGACCCAGTACTTC
cdr3_aa: CASSLGTGQETQYF
clone_size: -
d_call: TRBD1
j_call: TRBJ2-5
v_call: TRBV27